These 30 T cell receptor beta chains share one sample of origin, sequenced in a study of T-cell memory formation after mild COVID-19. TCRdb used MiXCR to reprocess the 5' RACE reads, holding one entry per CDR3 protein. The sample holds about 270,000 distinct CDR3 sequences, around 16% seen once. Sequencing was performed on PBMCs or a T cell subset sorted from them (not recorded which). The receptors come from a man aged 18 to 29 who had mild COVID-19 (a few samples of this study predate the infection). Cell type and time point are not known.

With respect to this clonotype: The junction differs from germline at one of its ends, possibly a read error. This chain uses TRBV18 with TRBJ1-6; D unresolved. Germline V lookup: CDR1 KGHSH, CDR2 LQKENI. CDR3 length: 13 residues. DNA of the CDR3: TGTGCCAGATCACCGGAGTTAAGCTCACCCCTCCACTTT. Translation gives CARSPELSSPLHF. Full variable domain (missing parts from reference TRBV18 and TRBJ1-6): NAGVMQNPRHLVRRRGQEARLRCSPMKGHSHVYWYRQLPEEGLKFMVYLQKENIIDESGMPKERFSAEFPKEGPSILRIQQVVRGDSAAYFCARSPELSSPLHFGNGTRLTVT.

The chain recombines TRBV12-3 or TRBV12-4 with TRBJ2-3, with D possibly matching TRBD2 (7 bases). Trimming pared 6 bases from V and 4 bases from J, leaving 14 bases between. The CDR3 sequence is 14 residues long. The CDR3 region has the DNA TGTGCCAGCAGCCAACAAGGGGGGGCAGATACGCAGTATTTT. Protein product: CASSQQGGADTQYF.

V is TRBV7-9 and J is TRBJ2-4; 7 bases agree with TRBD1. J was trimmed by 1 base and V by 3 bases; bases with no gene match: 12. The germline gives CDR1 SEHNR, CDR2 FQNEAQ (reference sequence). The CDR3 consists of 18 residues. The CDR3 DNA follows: TGTGCCAGCAGCTTCAACCCTACAGGGGAATCGGCCAAAAACATTCAGTACTTC. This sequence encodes CASSFNPTGESAKNIQYF.

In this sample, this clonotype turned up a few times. The CDR3 bases are TGCAGTGCTAGGGTGGCGACTATAACAGATACGCAGTATTTT. It specifies CSARVATITDTQYF. The chain couples TRBV20-1 to TRBJ2-3, with a tentative D call TRBD2 (5 bases). This CDR3 region has 14 residues. Deletions cut 3 bases from V and 3 bases from J, with 13 bases between. Germline lookup yields CDR1 DFQATT and CDR2 SNEGSKA (reference sequence).

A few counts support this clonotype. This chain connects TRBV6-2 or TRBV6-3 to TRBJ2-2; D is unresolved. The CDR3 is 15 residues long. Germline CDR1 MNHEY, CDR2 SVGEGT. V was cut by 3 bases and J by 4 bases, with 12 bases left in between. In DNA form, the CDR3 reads TGTGCCAGCAGTTATGGTGGACCTGCCACCGGGGAGCTGTTTTTT. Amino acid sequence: CASSYGGPATGELFF.

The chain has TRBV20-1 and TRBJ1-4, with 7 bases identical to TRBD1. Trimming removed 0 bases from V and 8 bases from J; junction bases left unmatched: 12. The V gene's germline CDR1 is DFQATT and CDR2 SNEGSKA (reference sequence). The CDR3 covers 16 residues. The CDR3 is CSARDQRQGLGEKLFF. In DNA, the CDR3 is TGCAGTGCTAGAGATCAGCGACAGGGACTTGGGGAAAAACTGTTTTTT.

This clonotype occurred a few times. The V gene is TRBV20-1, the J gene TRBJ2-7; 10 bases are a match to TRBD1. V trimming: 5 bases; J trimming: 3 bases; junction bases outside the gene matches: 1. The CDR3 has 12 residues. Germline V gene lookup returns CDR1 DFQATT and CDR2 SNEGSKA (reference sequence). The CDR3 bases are TGCAGTGCTGGACAGGGGGTCTACGAGCAGTACGTC. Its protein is CSAGQGVYEQYV.

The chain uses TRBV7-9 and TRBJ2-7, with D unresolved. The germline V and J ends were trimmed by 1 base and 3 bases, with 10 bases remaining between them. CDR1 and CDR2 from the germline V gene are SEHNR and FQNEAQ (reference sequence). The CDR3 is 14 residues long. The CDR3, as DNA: TGTGCCAGCAGCTTAGGGTCAGCGCTCTACGAGCAGTACTTC. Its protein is CASSLGSALYEQYF.

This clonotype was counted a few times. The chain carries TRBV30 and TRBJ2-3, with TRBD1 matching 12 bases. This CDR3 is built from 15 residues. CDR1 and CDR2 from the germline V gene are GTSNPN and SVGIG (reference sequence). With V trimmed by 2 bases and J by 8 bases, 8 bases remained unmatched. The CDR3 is CAWSKGTGGRSTQYF. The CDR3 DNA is TGTGCCTGGAGTAAAGGGACAGGGGGCAGGTCTACGCAGTATTTT.

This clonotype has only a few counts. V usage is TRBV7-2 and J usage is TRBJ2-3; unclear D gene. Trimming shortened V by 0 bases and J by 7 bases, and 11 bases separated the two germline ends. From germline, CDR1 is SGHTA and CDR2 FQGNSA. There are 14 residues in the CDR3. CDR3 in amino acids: CASSLAGGPNTQYF. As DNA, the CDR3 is TGTGCCAGCAGCTTAGCTGGCGGACCTAATACGCAGTATTTT.

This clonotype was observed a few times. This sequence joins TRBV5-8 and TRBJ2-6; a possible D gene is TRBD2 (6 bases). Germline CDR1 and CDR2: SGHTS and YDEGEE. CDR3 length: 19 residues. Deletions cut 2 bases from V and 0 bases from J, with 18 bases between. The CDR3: CASSFGPGTFSSGANVLTF. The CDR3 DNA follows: TGTGCCAGCAGCTTTGGCCCCGGGACTTTCAGCTCTGGGGCCAACGTCCTGACTTTC.

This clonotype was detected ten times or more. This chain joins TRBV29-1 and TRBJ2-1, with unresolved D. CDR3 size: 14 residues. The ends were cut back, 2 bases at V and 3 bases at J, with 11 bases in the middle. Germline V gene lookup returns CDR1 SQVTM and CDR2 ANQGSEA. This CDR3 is CSVEPVYSYNEQFF. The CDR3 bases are TGCAGCGTTGAACCAGTCTACAGCTACAATGAGCAGTTCTTC.

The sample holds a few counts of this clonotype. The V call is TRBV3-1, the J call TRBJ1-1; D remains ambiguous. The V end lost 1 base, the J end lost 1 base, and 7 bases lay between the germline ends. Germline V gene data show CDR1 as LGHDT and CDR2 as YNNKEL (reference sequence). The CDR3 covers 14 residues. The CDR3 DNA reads TGTGCCAGCAGCCAAGTTCCGGCGAACACTGAAGCTTTCTTT. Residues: CASSQVPANTEAFF.

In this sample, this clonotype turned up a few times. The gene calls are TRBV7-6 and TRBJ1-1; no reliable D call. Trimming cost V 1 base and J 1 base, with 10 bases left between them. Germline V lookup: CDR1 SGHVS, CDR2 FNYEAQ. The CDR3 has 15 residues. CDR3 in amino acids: CASSLVNLQNTEAFF. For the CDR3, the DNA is TGTGCCAGCAGCTTAGTCAATTTACAGAACACTGAAGCTTTCTTT.

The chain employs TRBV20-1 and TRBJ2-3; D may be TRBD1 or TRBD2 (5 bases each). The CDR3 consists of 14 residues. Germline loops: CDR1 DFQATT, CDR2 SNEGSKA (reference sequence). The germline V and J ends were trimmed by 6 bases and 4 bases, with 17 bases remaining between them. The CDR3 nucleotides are TGCAGTGCCATGGCCCGGGGACGGGCAGATACGCAGTATTTT. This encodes CSAMARGRADTQYF.

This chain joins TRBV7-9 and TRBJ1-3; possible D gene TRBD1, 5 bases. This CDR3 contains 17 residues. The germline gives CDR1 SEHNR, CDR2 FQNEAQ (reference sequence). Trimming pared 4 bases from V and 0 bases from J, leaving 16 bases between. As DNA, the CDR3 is TGTGCCAGCAGCTCCACCAGGGAGGGAGTCTCTGGAAACACCATATATTTT. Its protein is CASSSTREGVSGNTIYF.

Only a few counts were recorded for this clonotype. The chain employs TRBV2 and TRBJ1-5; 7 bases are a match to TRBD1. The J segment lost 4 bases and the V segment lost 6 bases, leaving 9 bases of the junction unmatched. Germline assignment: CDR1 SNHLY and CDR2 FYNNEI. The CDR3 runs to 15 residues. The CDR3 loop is CASSEGLTGNQPQHF. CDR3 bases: TGTGCCAGCAGCGAGGGTTTGACAGGGAATCAGCCCCAGCATTTT.

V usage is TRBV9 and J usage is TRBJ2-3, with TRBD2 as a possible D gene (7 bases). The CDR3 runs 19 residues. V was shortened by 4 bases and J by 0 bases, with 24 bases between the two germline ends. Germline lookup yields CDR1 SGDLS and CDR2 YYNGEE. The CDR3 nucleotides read TGTGCCAGCAGCCCGACGAGCCTAAGGGGGGGGCCTAGCACAGATACGCAGTATTTT. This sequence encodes CASSPTSLRGGPSTDTQYF.

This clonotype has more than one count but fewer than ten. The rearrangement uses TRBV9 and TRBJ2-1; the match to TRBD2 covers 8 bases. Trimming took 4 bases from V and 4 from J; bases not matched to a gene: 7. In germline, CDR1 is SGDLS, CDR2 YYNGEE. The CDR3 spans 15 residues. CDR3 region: CASSPSGGLYNEQFF. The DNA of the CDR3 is TGTGCCAGCAGCCCAAGCGGGGGACTTTACAATGAGCAGTTCTTC.

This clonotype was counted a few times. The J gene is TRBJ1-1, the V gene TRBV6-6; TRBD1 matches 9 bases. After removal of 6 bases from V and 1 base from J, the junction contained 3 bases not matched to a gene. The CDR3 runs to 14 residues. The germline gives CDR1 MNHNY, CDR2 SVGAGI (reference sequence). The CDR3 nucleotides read TGTGCCAGCAGACCGGACAGGGGGAACACTGAAGCTTTCTTT. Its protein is CASRPDRGNTEAFF.

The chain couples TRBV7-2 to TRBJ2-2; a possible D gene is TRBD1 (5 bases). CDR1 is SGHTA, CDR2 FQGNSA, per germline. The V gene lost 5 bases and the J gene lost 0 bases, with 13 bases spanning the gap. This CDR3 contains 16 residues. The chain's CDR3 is CASSPTVFANTGELFF. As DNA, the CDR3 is TGTGCCAGCAGCCCGACAGTATTCGCGAACACCGGGGAGCTGTTTTTT.

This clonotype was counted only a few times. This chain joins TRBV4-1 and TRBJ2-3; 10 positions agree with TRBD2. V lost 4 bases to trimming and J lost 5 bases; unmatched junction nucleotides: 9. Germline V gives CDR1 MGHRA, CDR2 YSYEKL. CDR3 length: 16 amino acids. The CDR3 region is CASSPYSGGAQDTQYF. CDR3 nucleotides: TGCGCCAGCAGCCCATACAGCGGGGGGGCTCAAGATACGCAGTATTTT.

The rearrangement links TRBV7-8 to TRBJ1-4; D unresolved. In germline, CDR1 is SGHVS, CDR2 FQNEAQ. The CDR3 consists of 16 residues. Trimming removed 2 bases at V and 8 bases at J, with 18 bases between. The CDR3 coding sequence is TGTGCCAGCAGCTTAAACGGTGGCCGAAGTCACGAAAAACTGTTTTTT. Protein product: CASSLNGGRSHEKLFF.

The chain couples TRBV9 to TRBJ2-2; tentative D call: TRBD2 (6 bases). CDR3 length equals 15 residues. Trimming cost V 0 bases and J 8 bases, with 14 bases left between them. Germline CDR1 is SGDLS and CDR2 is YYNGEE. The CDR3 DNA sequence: TGTGCCAGCAGCGTAGCTCCGAGCGGGCATGGGGAGCTGTTTTTT. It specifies CASSVAPSGHGELFF.

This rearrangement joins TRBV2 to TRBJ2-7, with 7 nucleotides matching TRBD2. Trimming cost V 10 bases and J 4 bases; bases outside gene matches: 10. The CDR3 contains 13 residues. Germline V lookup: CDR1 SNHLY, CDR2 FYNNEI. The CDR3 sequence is CANTSRRGYEQYF. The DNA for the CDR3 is TGTGCCAATACCTCTCGGCGGGGGTACGAGCAGTACTTC.

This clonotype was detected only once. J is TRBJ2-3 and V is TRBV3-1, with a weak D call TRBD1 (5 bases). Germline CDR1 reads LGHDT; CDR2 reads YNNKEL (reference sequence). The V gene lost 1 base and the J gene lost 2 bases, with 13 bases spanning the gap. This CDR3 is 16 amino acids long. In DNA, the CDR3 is TGTGCCAGCAGCCAAGGGGCAGGGTGGGCCACAGATACGCAGTATTTT. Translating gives CASSQGAGWATDTQYF.

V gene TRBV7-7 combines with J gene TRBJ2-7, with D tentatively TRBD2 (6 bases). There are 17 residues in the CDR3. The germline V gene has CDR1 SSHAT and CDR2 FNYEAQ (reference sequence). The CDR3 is CASSLGRTAGGSYEQYV. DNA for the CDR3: TGTGCTAGCAGCTTAGGTCGGACGGCCGGGGGATCCTACGAGCAGTACGTC.

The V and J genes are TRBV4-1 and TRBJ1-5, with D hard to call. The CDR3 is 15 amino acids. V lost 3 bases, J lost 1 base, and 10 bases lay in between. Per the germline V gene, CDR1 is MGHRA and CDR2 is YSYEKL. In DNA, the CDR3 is TGCGCCAGCAGCCATGACATGGGCAGCAATCAGCCCCAGCATTTT. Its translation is CASSHDMGSNQPQHF.

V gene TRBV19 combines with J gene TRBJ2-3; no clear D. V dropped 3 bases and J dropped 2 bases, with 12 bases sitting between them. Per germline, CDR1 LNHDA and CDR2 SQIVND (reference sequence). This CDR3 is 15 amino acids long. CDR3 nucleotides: TGTGCCAGTAGTATGTTTGTCGGTCTCACAGATACGCAGTATTTT. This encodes CASSMFVGLTDTQYF. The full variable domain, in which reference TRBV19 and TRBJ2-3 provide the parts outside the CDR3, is DGGITQSPKYLFRKEGQNVTLSCEQNLNHDAMYWYRQDPGQGLRLIYYSQIVNDFQKGDIAEGYSVSREKKESFPLTVTSAQKNPTAFYLCASSMFVGLTDTQYFGPGTRLTVL.

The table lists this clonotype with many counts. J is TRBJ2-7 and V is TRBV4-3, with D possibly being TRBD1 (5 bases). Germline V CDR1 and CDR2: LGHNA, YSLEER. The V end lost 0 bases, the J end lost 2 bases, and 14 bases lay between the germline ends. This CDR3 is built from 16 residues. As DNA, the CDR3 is TGCGCCAGCAGCCAAGAGGTACCAGGGCCGGCCTACGAGCAGTACTTC. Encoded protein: CASSQEVPGPAYEQYF.